Reported below is one TCR beta chain. What it binds is not known. Trimming removed 1 base at V and 8 bases at J, with 14 bases between. From germline, CDR1 is SEHNR and CDR2 FQNEAQ (reference sequence). The length of the CDR3 is 14 residues. Vbeta (60) and Jbeta (13) primers were used in the PCR. The data were produced by immunoSEQ multiplex PCR, yet TCRdb's version contains in-frame clones alone and is incomplete. The sample has 150,000 or so clones, roughly 66% seen once. The data were obtained in a study of cytomegalovirus exposure and HLA in healthy donors. The overall study: Of all 360 or so donors who were genotyped, roughly 81% belonged to the Caucasian-associated ancestry cluster. The study, taken as a whole, reports: V- and J-gene trimming of TCR beta was linked (in a later analysis) to a missense DCLRE1C variant.

The chain recombines TRBV7-9 with TRBJ1-2, with D possibly matching TRBD1 (6 bases). Sequenced input: PBMCs. This clonotype originated in a woman under 30 in good health and CMV-seronegative. CDR3 coding DNA: TGTGCCAGCAGCTTAGTTTTGGGGGCGTACGGCTACACCTTC. This sequence encodes CASSLVLGAYGYTF.